The 24 T cell receptor beta chains below all came from one sample that was sequenced in a study of blood T cell repertoires in COVID-19 (dated by TCRdb to about 2020). Library preparation employed the immunoSEQ multiplex PCR assay. TCRdb took this table from immuneACCESS and kept in-frame rearrangements with V and J called. Such tables lack part of the clones; where checked against another copy, unresolved V genes explain under half of the gap, and the rest is unexplained. Across this sample there are over 55,000 clones, with roughly 90% seen only once. Around 20% of the sample belongs to the ten largest clones. Sequenced sample: peripheral blood. The receptors derive from a woman aged 80 or over with COVID-19, enrolled during active disease.

This clone was counted a few times. The chain links TRBV6-1 to TRBJ2-7, with D possibly TRBD2 on 7 matching bases. Germline V CDR1 and CDR2: MNHNS, SASEGT. CDR3 length equals 16 residues. Deletions cut 0 bases from V and 2 bases from J, with 14 bases between. The CDR3 protein is CASSEAGGAGTYEQYF. The CDR3 DNA reads as TGTGCCAGCAGTGAAGCTGGGGGGGCAGGAACCTACGAGCAGTACTTC.

The genes are TRBV15 and TRBJ2-5; tentative D call: TRBD2 (7 bases). The germline CDR1 and CDR2 sequences are LNHNV and YYDKDF (reference sequence). The CDR3 has 15 residues. V gave up 2 bases and J gave up 1 base, with 11 bases separating them. The CDR3 sequence is CATSRQGGGQETQYF. The CDR3 region has the DNA TGTGCCACCAGCAGACAGGGAGGGGGCCAAGAGACCCAGTACTTC. Drawing the rest from reference TRBV15 and TRBJ2-5, the complete variable domain is DAMVIQNPRYQVTQFGKPVTLSCSQTLNHNVMYWYQQKSSQAPKLLFHYYDKDFNNEADTPDNFQSRRPNTSFCFLDIRSPGLGDTAMYLCATSRQGGGQETQYFGPGTRLLVL.

This clone appeared once. The J gene is TRBJ2-1, the V gene TRBV30, with 11 bases matching TRBD1. J was trimmed by 8 bases and V by 2 bases; bases with no gene match: 8. The CDR3 covers 15 residues. CDR1 and CDR2 (germline): GTSNPN, SVGIG (reference sequence). The CDR3 is CAWSISGTGGDEQFF. The CDR3 DNA follows: TGTGCCTGGAGTATATCCGGGACAGGGGGAGATGAGCAGTTCTTC.

The gene calls are TRBV25-1 and TRBJ1-1; D may be TRBD1 (5 bases). This CDR3 has 14 residues. Germline V gene sequence: CDR1 MGHDK, CDR2 SYGVNS. Trimming stripped 6 bases from V and 1 base from J, with 12 bases between. The CDR3 DNA sequence: TGTGCCAGCAGACAACAGGCTTCGAACACTGAAGCTTTCTTT. This sequence encodes CASRQQASNTEAFF.

This clone was seen once. The chain couples TRBV18 to TRBJ1-1, with 7 bases matching TRBD1. The V and J ends lost 4 bases and 5 bases, in that order; junction bases with no gene match: 7. This CDR3 contains 14 residues. The germline V gene encodes CDR1 KGHSH and CDR2 LQKENI. The CDR3 nucleotides are TGTGCCAGCTCACTCGACAGGGCCCAAACTGAAGCTTTCTTT. Translation gives CASSLDRAQTEAFF.

This sequence joins TRBV6-1 and TRBJ1-1; D is ambiguous. This CDR3 region has 17 residues. Trimming removed 2 bases at V and 4 bases at J, with 20 bases between. Germline V gives CDR1 MNHNS, CDR2 SASEGT. The CDR3 sequence is CASSETLVGRPPTEAFF. CDR3 bases: TGTGCCAGCAGTGAAACGTTAGTGGGCAGACCCCCCACTGAAGCTTTCTTT.

This clone has just a few counts. The V and J genes are TRBV27 and TRBJ1-3; 9 bases line up with TRBD1. CDR1 and CDR2 from the germline V gene are MNHEY and SMNVEV (reference sequence). The CDR3 runs to 16 residues. Trimming at V came to 6 bases and at J to 1 base, leaving 7 bases not matched to a gene. The CDR3 bases are TGTGCCAGCAGATCCCGGGACAGGGCATCTGGAAACACCATATATTTT. As protein: CASRSRDRASGNTIYF.

This chain joins TRBV7-2 and TRBJ1-2; D not resolved. The CDR3 runs 13 residues. Germline CDR1 and CDR2: SGHTA and FQGNSA. V was cut by 5 bases and J by 5 bases, with 12 bases left in between. This CDR3 is CASSPRLLYGYTF. The CDR3 DNA sequence: TGTGCCAGCAGCCCCAGGCTCCTGTATGGCTACACCTTC.

The chain joins TRBV6-5 to TRBJ1-4; maybe TRBD1 (6 bases). Germline CDR1 MNHEY, CDR2 SVGAGI. The V end was cut by 11 bases, the J end by 5 bases, with 21 bases between. The CDR3 has 15 residues. Written as DNA, the CDR3 is TGTGCCGCGAGGGGGAGGGGGAGTCCGAATGAAAAACTGTTTTTT. Translation: CAARGRGSPNEKLFF.

The CDR3 here is CASSFLGGRVPTDTQYF. The CDR3 DNA reads TGCGCCAGCAGCTTCCTGGGAGGTAGGGTTCCCACAGATACGCAGTATTTT. The chain is built from TRBV5-1 and TRBJ2-3; D is possibly TRBD2 (6 bases). The length of the CDR3 is 17 residues. V was pared by 2 bases and J by 2 bases, with 18 bases between. The germline V gene has CDR1 SGHRS and CDR2 YFSETQ. Full variable domain (rest looked up from reference TRBV5-1 and TRBJ2-3): KAGVTQTPRYLIKTRGQQVTLSCSPISGHRSVSWYQQTPGQGLQFLFEYFSETQRNKGNFPGRFSGRQFSNSRSEMNVSTLELGDSALYLCASSFLGGRVPTDTQYFGPGTRLTVL.

The genes are TRBV2 and TRBJ1-2; D is ambiguous. CDR1 is SNHLY, CDR2 FYNNEI, per germline. The length of the CDR3 is 13 residues. Trimming shortened V by 1 base and J by 8 bases, and 11 bases separated the two germline ends. DNA of the CDR3: TGTGCCAGCAGTGAAGGAGGCACGGTCGGCTACACCTTC. The encoded protein is CASSEGGTVGYTF.

This chain connects TRBV5-1 to TRBJ2-1; TRBD2 matches 9 bases. This CDR3 is 14 amino acids long. Trimming removed 5 bases from V and 5 bases from J; junction bases left unmatched: 5. Germline V gene sequence: CDR1 SGHRS, CDR2 YFSETQ. The CDR3 spells CASSGSGGDNEQFF. The CDR3 bases are TGCGCCAGCAGTGGTAGCGGGGGTGACAATGAGCAGTTCTTC.

In this sample, this clone turned up a few times. This chain connects TRBV5-8 to TRBJ1-2; D perhaps matches TRBD1 (5 bases). Germline assignment: CDR1 SGHTS and CDR2 YDEGEE. V lost 0 bases, J lost 8 bases, and 20 bases lay in between. The CDR3 contains 16 residues. The CDR3 DNA reads as TGTGCCAGCAGCTTGGCCGGGGGGGACCCGTCCGACGGCTACACCTTC. Protein sequence: CASSLAGGDPSDGYTF.

The genes are TRBV9 and TRBJ2-1, with 7 bases matching TRBD1. CDR3 length: 16 amino acids. Germline V gene sequence: CDR1 SGDLS, CDR2 YYNGEE. Trimming at V came to 0 bases and at J to 6 bases, leaving 9 bases not matched to a gene. The CDR3 nucleotides are TGTGCCAGCAGCGTAGCAAGTACCAGGACAGGCAATGAGCAGTTCTTC. Its translation: CASSVASTRTGNEQFF.

This sequence joins TRBV6-2 or TRBV6-3 and TRBJ2-1; 8 positions match TRBD2. Unmatched junction bases numbered 14, after V lost 6 bases and J lost 4 bases. Germline CDR1 MNHEY, CDR2 SVGEGT. The CDR3 totals 17 residues. The CDR3 here is CASSPERRGALYNEQFF. CDR3 in DNA: TGTGCCAGCAGCCCAGAGCGGCGGGGGGCTCTATACAATGAGCAGTTCTTC.

This chain uses TRBV10-3 with TRBJ1-5, with 7 nucleotides matching TRBD1. The CDR3 runs to 14 residues. From germline, CDR1 is ENHRY and CDR2 SYGVKD. The trim removed 8 bases at V and 2 bases at J, leaving 6 bases unmatched. Here the CDR3 DNA reads TGTGCCATCCCAGACAGGGATGGCAATCAGCCCCAGCATTTT. Translating it yields CAIPDRDGNQPQHF.

The V and J genes are TRBV6-1 and TRBJ1-2, with TRBD1 identical over 7 bases. The CDR3 consists of 13 residues. V shed 3 bases and J 10 bases; nucleotides not matched to a gene: 8. CDR1 MNHNS and CDR2 SASEGT come from the germline V gene. The CDR3 bases are TGTGCCAGCAGTGATCGACAGGGATTCGTCTACACCTTC. Its translation: CASSDRQGFVYTF.

This CDR3 is CASSLTSGGSYEQYF. For the CDR3, the DNA is TGTGCCAGCAGCCTGACTAGCGGGGGTTCCTACGAGCAGTACTTC. The V gene is TRBV7-8, the J gene TRBJ2-7; 12 bases agree with TRBD2. The CDR3 is 15 amino acids. From germline, CDR1 is SGHVS and CDR2 FQNEAQ. The junction had 3 bases not matched to a gene; V was cut back by 5 bases and J by 1 base.

The table lists this clone with a count of one. V and J are TRBV27 and TRBJ1-1; D is possibly TRBD1 (6 bases). This CDR3 contains 14 residues. The germline V gene encodes CDR1 MNHEY and CDR2 SMNVEV (reference sequence). V gave up 4 bases and J gave up 4 bases, with 13 bases separating them. CDR3 coding DNA: TGTGCCAGCAGTTCTACAGGGTTGGTCACTGAAGCTTTCTTT. Its protein is CASSSTGLVTEAFF.

The gene calls are TRBV6-6 and TRBJ1-2, with D unresolved. CDR1 and CDR2 (germline): MNHNY, SVGAGI (reference sequence). V was trimmed by 0 bases and J by 1 base, leaving 6 bases between them. The CDR3 sequence is 14 residues long. The CDR3 loop reads CASSYSENNYGYTF. The CDR3, as DNA: TGTGCCAGCAGTTACTCTGAGAATAACTATGGCTACACCTTC.

J is TRBJ2-7 and V is TRBV7-9, with 8 bases matching TRBD1. This CDR3 is 16 amino acids long. In germline, CDR1 is SEHNR, CDR2 FQNEAQ (reference sequence). With V trimmed by 2 bases and J by 2 bases, 8 bases remained unmatched. This chain's CDR3 is CASSLSLQGDPYEQYF. The CDR3 DNA follows: TGTGCCAGCAGCTTATCTTTACAGGGGGACCCCTACGAGCAGTACTTC.

The CDR3 nucleotides are TGTGCCAGCTCATCCACAGGGGGTCCTACTGAAGCTTTCTTT. Translation gives CASSSTGGPTEAFF. The rearrangement uses TRBV18 and TRBJ1-1; TRBD1 aligns across 8 bases. Germline V gives CDR1 KGHSH, CDR2 LQKENI. V lost 5 bases to trimming and J lost 5 bases; unmatched junction nucleotides: 7. The CDR3 consists of 14 residues.

The V and J genes are TRBV6-5 and TRBJ1-2; the D gene is possibly TRBD1 (5 bases). Looked up from germline, CDR1 is MNHEY and CDR2 is SVGAGI. The CDR3 has 13 amino acids. The V gene lost 6 bases and the J gene lost 0 bases, with 8 bases spanning the gap. The DNA of the CDR3 is TGTGCCAGCAGGGGGCGAGCTAACTATGGCTACACCTTC. It codes for CASRGRANYGYTF.

The chain couples TRBV30 to TRBJ2-1, with a weak D call TRBD1 (5 bases). CDR1 GTSNPN and CDR2 SVGIG come from the germline V gene (reference sequence). V gave up 7 bases and J gave up 4 bases, with 8 bases separating them. The length of the CDR3 is 11 residues. CDR3 in DNA: TGTGCCTCGACAGTATACAATGAGCAGTTCTTC. Translating it yields CASTVYNEQFF.